One and the same sample provided the 10 T cell receptor beta chains below, sequenced in a study of human T cells and chemical hapten exposure. Total RNA came from unfractionated whole blood. MiXCR, run by TCRdb on the 5' RACE reads, gives a single entry per CDR3 protein. The repertoire has 120,000 to 150,000 distinct CDR3 sequences, 4.1% of them found once; the top ten carry over 1.1%. Source of these receptors: a female donor in good health.

Ten or more counts support this clonotype. The genes are TRBV6-2 or TRBV6-3 and TRBJ2-1, with TRBD1 as a possible D gene (6 bases). Deletions cut 7 bases from V and 9 bases from J, with 10 bases between. The CDR3 runs 11 residues. Germline V CDR1 and CDR2: MNHEY, SVGEGT. CDR3 loop: CASTYRAEQFF. The CDR3 bases are TGTGCCAGCACCTACAGGGCTGAGCAGTTCTTC.

This clonotype was observed many times. V is TRBV12-3 or TRBV12-4 and J is TRBJ1-6, with 7 bases aligning to TRBD1. J lost 3 bases, V lost 6 bases, and 5 bases had no gene match. The CDR3 is 15 amino acids. CDR3 DNA: TGTGCCAGCAGCAGGGGGACCGGCTATAATTCACCCCTCCACTTT. Translating it yields CASSRGTGYNSPLHF.

This clonotype was recorded many times. This rearrangement joins TRBV5-1 to TRBJ1-2, with unresolved D. Germline V lookup: CDR1 SGHRS, CDR2 YFSETQ. With 0 bases removed from V and 7 bases from J, the gap between germline ends came to 10 bases. CDR3 length: 13 residues. The CDR3 bases are TGCGCCAGCAGCTTGGAAGGCCCTGGTGGCTACACCTTC. Its translation is CASSLEGPGGYTF.

This clonotype showed up just a few times. This sequence joins TRBV5-4 and TRBJ1-1; D is ambiguous. The germline V and J ends were trimmed by 0 bases and 11 bases, with 11 bases remaining between them. The CDR3 consists of 12 residues. Germline V gene data show CDR1 as SGHNT and CDR2 as YYREEE (reference sequence). DNA of the CDR3: TGTGCCAGCAGCTTGGACAACGGATGGGCTTTCTTT. Translating gives CASSLDNGWAFF.

This clonotype was counted ten times or more. V gene TRBV28 combines with J gene TRBJ2-2; no firm D call. Trimming left V 3 bases short and J 1 base short, with 12 bases between. This CDR3 is 16 amino acids long. Looked up from germline, CDR1 is MDHEN and CDR2 is SYDVKM. As DNA, the CDR3 is TGTGCCAGCAGTTTGTCGAGACACAAGAACACCGGGGAGCTGTTTTTT. Its protein product is CASSLSRHKNTGELFF.

The chain combines TRBV12-3 or TRBV12-4 with TRBJ1-1; D perhaps matches TRBD1 (5 bases). There are 14 residues in the CDR3. V was clipped by 5 bases and J by 4 bases, with 14 bases between them. This chain's CDR3 is CASSHGAGLTEAFF. In DNA form, the CDR3 reads TGTGCCAGCAGTCACGGGGCAGGTCTCACTGAAGCTTTCTTT.

This clonotype has at least ten counts. The V call is TRBV20-1, the J call TRBJ1-4; D remains unclear. The CDR3 is made up of 11 amino acids. Between the trimmed V and J ends, which lost 6 bases and 8 bases, there was a span of 10 bases. Germline loops: CDR1 DFQATT, CDR2 SNEGSKA (reference sequence). The CDR3 DNA reads as TGCAGTGCCAGAAGAGTCGAAAAACTGTTTTTT. Its translation is CSARRVEKLFF.

This clonotype was found a few times. J is TRBJ1-5 and V is TRBV7-2; no reliable D call. This CDR3 region has 14 residues. Deletions cut 5 bases from V and 0 bases from J, with 8 bases between. Germline loops: CDR1 SGHTA, CDR2 FQGNSA. CDR3 coding DNA: TGTGCCAGCAGCCGCGCGTCTAGCAATCAGCCCCAGCATTTT. Translated, it gives CASSRASSNQPQHF.

This clonotype was picked up a small number of times. V gene TRBV9 combines with J gene TRBJ2-1; no reliable D call. The CDR3 sequence is 17 residues long. The V end lost 0 bases, the J end lost 2 bases, and 15 bases lay between the germline ends. The germline gives CDR1 SGDLS, CDR2 YYNGEE. The CDR3 here is CASSVEGRTRTYNEQFF. In nucleotides, the CDR3 is TGTGCCAGCAGCGTAGAGGGCAGAACGCGGACCTACAATGAGCAGTTCTTC.

The rearrangement links TRBV7-2 to TRBJ2-4, with TRBD1 matching over 8 bases. This CDR3 has 14 amino acids. Trimming took 3 bases from V and 8 from J; bases not matched to a gene: 6. Germline CDR1 and CDR2: SGHTA and FQGNSA. The CDR3: CASSFSQGADIQYF. DNA for the CDR3: TGTGCCAGCAGCTTCAGCCAGGGGGCAGACATTCAGTACTTC.